These 14 T cell receptor beta chains came from one sample sequenced in a study of T cell repertoires and HLA-DP antigens (dated by TCRdb to 2017 to 2018). Antigens for these TCRs are unknown. The library was built by means of the immunoSEQ multiplex PCR assay. TCRdb carries this immuneACCESS record with in-frame sequences only. Its versions omit some clonotypes, under half of them owing to an unresolved V gene in the studies checked, with the rest unexplained. The sample yields 90,000 to 130,000 clones; 80% to 95% were counted once. The ten largest clones take up about 0.27% of the sample. The sequenced material came from CD4+ T cells from PBMCs. Receptors originate from a woman under 30 in good health and CMV-seronegative.

Here the CDR3 DNA reads TGTGCCAGCAGTGCCTACGGAAGGAGCTCCTACGAGCAGTACGTC. Its protein is CASSAYGRSSYEQYV. The chain carries TRBV28 and TRBJ2-7; D gene unclear. Germline CDR1 is MDHEN and CDR2 is SYDVKM. V dropped 5 bases and J dropped 0 bases, with 14 bases sitting between them. The CDR3 runs 15 residues.

The genes are TRBV19 and TRBJ1-1, with TRBD1 identical over 11 bases. Unmatched junction bases numbered 1, after V lost 0 bases and J lost 4 bases. The CDR3 is 15 residues long. In germline, CDR1 is LNHDA, CDR2 SQIVND (reference sequence). CDR3 sequence: CASSIDGTGGTEAFF. CDR3 DNA: TGTGCCAGTAGTATAGACGGGACAGGGGGCACTGAAGCTTTCTTT.

This CDR3 is CASTLGLTGELFF. The CDR3 DNA is TGTGCCAGCACCTTAGGTCTGACCGGGGAGCTGTTTTTT. This chain uses TRBV9 with TRBJ2-2; no reliable D call. There are 13 residues in the CDR3. Germline assignment: CDR1 SGDLS and CDR2 YYNGEE. V lost 6 bases, J lost 5 bases, and 11 bases lay in between. Combining the CDR3 with reference TRBV9 and TRBJ2-2 gives the whole variable domain DSGVTQTPKHLITATGQRVTLRCSPRSGDLSVYWYQQSLDQGLQFLIQYYNGEERAKGNILERFSAQQFPDLHSELNLSSLELGDSALYFCASTLGLTGELFFGEGSRLTVL.

The chain couples TRBV5-1 to TRBJ2-7; tentatively, D is TRBD1 (6 bases). Germline V gives CDR1 SGHRS, CDR2 YFSETQ. The CDR3 extends over 16 amino acids. With 4 bases removed from V and 4 bases from J, the gap between germline ends came to 21 bases. CDR3 sequence (DNA): TGCGCCAGCAGCCGGGGATATTTGGGGGCGCAGTACGAGCAGTACTTC. It is translated as CASSRGYLGAQYEQYF.

This clone was seen once. The V call is TRBV9, the J call TRBJ1-6; 9 bases align to TRBD1. The trim removed 3 bases at V and 10 bases at J, leaving 5 bases unmatched. The germline V gene encodes CDR1 SGDLS and CDR2 YYNGEE. The CDR3 is 14 amino acids. This CDR3 reads CASSAGTGSSPLHF. The CDR3 DNA reads TGTGCCAGCAGCGCCGGGACAGGGTCCTCACCCCTCCACTTT.

The V call is TRBV5-1, the J call TRBJ2-7; no reliable D call. The ends were cut back, 1 base at V and 2 bases at J, with 13 bases in the middle. CDR3 length: 15 amino acids. Germline V gene data show CDR1 as SGHRS and CDR2 as YFSETQ. The CDR3 spells CASSLSSKSTYEQYF. CDR3 sequence (DNA): TGCGCCAGCAGCTTGAGCTCTAAATCAACCTACGAGCAGTACTTC.

The rearrangement uses TRBV7-9 and TRBJ2-3; the D is unclear. The V end lost 2 bases, the J end lost 0 bases, and 18 bases lay between the germline ends. The germline gives CDR1 SEHNR, CDR2 FQNEAQ (reference sequence). The CDR3 covers 18 residues. The CDR3 sequence: CASSLPLPQFSSTDTQYF. CDR3 nucleotide sequence: TGTGCCAGCAGCTTACCTCTACCACAGTTTTCTAGCACAGATACGCAGTATTTT.

For the CDR3, the DNA is TGTGCCAGCAGCGTAGGACAGGGGACCGGGGAGCTGTTTTTT. This gives the protein CASSVGQGTGELFF. This chain joins TRBV7-3 and TRBJ2-2; 9 nucleotides line up with TRBD1. Germline values: CDR1 SGHTA, CDR2 FQGTGA. The ends lost 5 bases at V and 5 bases at J; junction bases unmatched: 3. This CDR3 has 14 residues.

The rearrangement uses TRBV18 and TRBJ1-1; no firm D call. CDR1 KGHSH and CDR2 LQKENI come from the germline V gene. CDR3 size: 14 residues. Trimming removed 3 bases from V and 2 bases from J, with 10 bases in between. CDR3 in amino acids: CASSPVGGNTEAFF. The CDR3 nucleotides read TGTGCCAGCTCACCTGTGGGAGGCAACACTGAAGCTTTCTTT.

Comments on this clone: A read error may account for a junction end that differs from germline. This rearrangement joins TRBV18 to TRBJ2-7; 8 bases map to TRBD1. Germline-derived CDR1 and CDR2 are KGHSH and LQKENI. CDR3 length: 12 amino acids. This CDR3 reads CASSPDRVFVQF. CDR3 bases: TGTGCCAGCTCTCCGGACAGGGTCTTTGTCCAATTC.

The V gene is TRBV6-4, the J gene TRBJ1-1; 9 positions match TRBD1. This CDR3 comprises 13 residues. The ends lost 4 bases at V and 5 bases at J; junction bases unmatched: 2. Germline V CDR1 and CDR2: MRHNA, SNTAGT. CDR3 sequence reads: CASSVDRGTEAFF. The DNA for the CDR3 is TGTGCCAGCAGTGTTGACAGGGGGACTGAAGCTTTCTTT.

The V gene is TRBV18, the J gene TRBJ1-1; TRBD1 is a possible D gene (5 bases). Germline V gene lookup returns CDR1 KGHSH and CDR2 LQKENI. The V gene lost 4 bases and the J gene lost 1 base, with 7 bases spanning the gap. The CDR3 length is 13 residues. CDR3: CASSRQGNTEAFF. The CDR3 DNA reads TGTGCCAGCTCACGGCAGGGGAACACTGAAGCTTTCTTT.

V gene TRBV4-1 combines with J gene TRBJ2-1; D tentatively fits TRBD1 or TRBD2 (5 bases each). The CDR3 length is 14 residues. Germline values: CDR1 MGHRA, CDR2 YSYEKL. V was cut by 4 bases and J by 6 bases, with 13 bases left in between. CDR3 loop: CASSRTLVINEQFF. The CDR3 coding sequence is TGCGCCAGCAGCCGGACACTAGTAATCAATGAGCAGTTCTTC.

CDR3 bases: TGTGCCAGCAGCCCCGGACTAGCGGGAGTGGGCGAGACCCAGTACTTC. It yields the protein CASSPGLAGVGETQYF. The genes are TRBV5-6 and TRBJ2-5; 13 positions match TRBD2. The CDR3 sequence is 16 residues long. J lost 5 bases, V lost 4 bases, and 8 bases had no gene match. Germline values: CDR1 SGHDT, CDR2 YYEEEE.